This TCR beta chain was obtained from a study of cytomegalovirus exposure and HLA in healthy donors. The PCR had 60 Vbeta and 13 Jbeta primers. Profiling relied on immunoSEQ multiplex PCR, and the TCRdb table lists in-frame clones only, not all of them. The sample contains 100,000 to 150,000 clones, more than 65% of which appear only once. The V gene's germline CDR1 is SGHRS and CDR2 YFSETQ. This CDR3 has 14 residues. This clone is a singleton in its sample. Sequencing used PBMCs. V is TRBV5-1 and J is TRBJ2-5, with D possibly being TRBD1 (5 bases). The closer fit of TRBJ2-7 to the DNA end suggests the J call may be wrong. The receptor's source is a man aged 18 to 30 in good health and CMV-seropositive. The CDR3 region is CASSLSGFGYEQYF. The CDR3 DNA reads TGCGCCAGCAGCTTGTCAGGGTTCGGCTACGAGCAGTACTTC.